Listed below are T cell receptor beta chains from one sample, sequenced in a study of technical replicates of blood from a few donors. TCRdb keeps only in-frame clones here, not all; method: immunoSEQ multiplex PCR. Here the sample spans around 80,000 clones, under 99% being singletons. Material: T cells isolated from PBMCs. These receptor sequences come from a human donor in good health. CDR3s include the opening cysteine and the closing phenylalanine or tryptophan. D genes are given only for firm matches. Clone size is stated in some rows and not others, as once, few, many or a class when expanded.

J gene: TRBJ1-4; D gene: TRBD1; V gene: TRBV5-1; clone size: NA; CDR3 protein: CASSLVFRTGGGRTNEKLFF; CDR3 DNA: TGCGCCAGCAGCTTGGTTTTCCGGACAGGGGGTGGGAGAACTAATGAAAAACTGTTTTTT
J gene: TRBJ1-1; D gene: NA; V gene: TRBV5-6; clone size: NA; CDR3 protein: CASSRGSHEAFF; CDR3 DNA: TGTGCCAGCAGTCGGGGGAGTCACGAAGCTTTCTTT
J gene: TRBJ2-7; D gene: NA; V gene: TRBV5-8; clone size: NA; CDR3 protein: CASSLDNSYEQYF; CDR3 DNA: TGTGCCAGCAGCCTGGACAACTCCTACGAGCAGTACTTC
J gene: TRBJ2-2; D gene: NA; V gene: TRBV11-2; clone size: NA; CDR3 protein: CASSRDGGINTGELFF; CDR3 DNA: TGTGCCAGCAGCCGGGACGGGGGTATTAACACCGGGGAGCTGTTTTTT
J gene: TRBJ2-1; D gene: NA; V gene: TRBV6-5; clone size: NA; CDR3 protein: CASSQGGNEQFF; CDR3 DNA: TGTGCCAGCAGCCAAGGCGGAAATGAGCAGTTCTTC
J gene: TRBJ2-3; D gene: NA; V gene: TRBV7-3; clone size: NA; CDR3 protein: CASSSTGGPDTQYF; CDR3 DNA: TGTGCCAGCAGCTCTACCGGAGGGCCAGATACGCAGTATTTT
J gene: TRBJ2-1; D gene: TRBD2; V gene: TRBV11-3; clone size: NA; CDR3 protein: CASSLSGREVEQFF; CDR3 DNA: TGTGCCAGCAGCTTATCGGGACGGGAGGTTGAGCAGTTCTTC
J gene: TRBJ2-7; D gene: TRBD1; V gene: TRBV13; clone size: NA; CDR3 protein: CASSFTGGPPYEQYF; CDR3 DNA: TGTGCCAGCAGCTTTACAGGGGGCCCCCCCTACGAGCAGTACTTC
J gene: TRBJ2-7; D gene: TRBD1; V gene: TRBV5-4; clone size: NA; CDR3 protein: CASRQGQGRYEQYF; CDR3 DNA: TGTGCCAGCAGACAGGGACAGGGGAGGTACGAGCAGTACTTC
J gene: TRBJ2-7; D gene: NA; V gene: TRBV28; clone size: NA; CDR3 protein: CASSFGNYEQYF; CDR3 DNA: TGTGCCAGCAGTTTCGGGAACTACGAGCAGTACTTC
J gene: TRBJ1-2; D gene: NA; V gene: TRBV11-3; clone size: NA; CDR3 protein: CASSSGGSDGYTF; CDR3 DNA: TGTGCCAGCAGCTCCGGGGGTAGTGATGGCTACACCTTC
J gene: TRBJ2-7; D gene: TRBD2; V gene: TRBV30; clone size: once; CDR3 protein: CAWGREREIFYEQYF; CDR3 DNA: TGTGCCTGGGGGCGGGAGCGGGAGATTTTTTACGAGCAGTACTTC
J gene: TRBJ2-1; D gene: TRBD2; V gene: TRBV9; clone size: NA; CDR3 protein: CASSYKTLAGDQSDEQFF; CDR3 DNA: TGTGCCAGCAGCTATAAAACTCTAGCGGGAGACCAATCGGATGAGCAGTTCTTC
J gene: TRBJ1-5; D gene: NA; V gene: TRBV19; clone size: NA; CDR3 protein: CASSQGLSQPQHF; CDR3 DNA: TGTGCCAGTAGCCAGGGGTTGAGTCAGCCCCAGCATTTT
J gene: TRBJ2-2; D gene: NA; V gene: TRBV19; clone size: NA; CDR3 protein: CASSTRNTGELFF; CDR3 DNA: TGTGCCAGTAGTACCCGTAACACCGGGGAGCTGTTTTTT
J gene: TRBJ1-1; D gene: TRBD1; V gene: TRBV2; clone size: NA; CDR3 protein: CASTTGEGAFF; CDR3 DNA: TGTGCCAGCACCACAGGGGAAGGAGCTTTCTTT
J gene: TRBJ2-7; D gene: TRBD1; V gene: TRBV5-4; clone size: NA; CDR3 protein: CASSSEDRAYEQYF; CDR3 DNA: TGTGCCAGCAGCTCAGAGGACAGGGCCTACGAGCAGTACTTC
J gene: TRBJ2-6; D gene: NA; V gene: TRBV29-1; clone size: once; CDR3 protein: CSVEDTGANVLTF; CDR3 DNA: TGCAGCGTGGAGGATACTGGGGCCAACGTCCTGACTTTC
J gene: TRBJ2-1; D gene: NA; V gene: TRBV20-1; clone size: NA; CDR3 protein: CSGLEGEQFF; CDR3 DNA: TGCAGTGGCCTAGAGGGCGAGCAGTTCTTC
J gene: TRBJ1-2; D gene: NA; V gene: TRBV2; clone size: NA; CDR3 protein: CASSEDWRGVYTF; CDR3 DNA: TGTGCCAGCAGTGAAGACTGGCGGGGGGTTTACACCTTC
J gene: TRBJ2-7; D gene: NA; V gene: TRBV15; clone size: NA; CDR3 protein: CATSRPGQGSSSYEQYF; CDR3 DNA: TGTGCCACCAGCAGGCCTGGTCAGGGGTCCAGCTCCTACGAGCAGTACTTC